Following are 16 T cell receptor beta chains from one sample sequenced in a study of blood T cell repertoires in COVID-19. Only in-frame clones appear in the TCRdb table, and some are missing; sequencing was by immunoSEQ multiplex PCR. This table has a few hundred thousand clones, about 79% appearing once. The sample taken for sequencing was peripheral blood. The receptors originated from a man aged 45-60 years with active or convalescent COVID-19.

This sequence joins TRBV4-3 and TRBJ2-4, with a possible D match to TRBD2 (6 bases). This CDR3 contains 16 residues. The V and J ends lost 1 base and 0 bases respectively, with 10 bases between them. Germline CDR1 LGHNA, CDR2 YSLEER. The CDR3 sequence is CASSQGRGLAKNIQYF. As DNA, the CDR3 is TGCGCCAGCAGCCAAGGGCGGGGTTTAGCCAAAAACATTCAGTACTTC.

The rearrangement links TRBV7-9 to TRBJ2-1, with TRBD2 matching 10 bases. Germline V lookup: CDR1 SEHNR, CDR2 FQNEAQ (reference sequence). The CDR3 covers 15 residues. The V segment lost 5 bases and the J segment 3 bases; nucleotides outside the gene matches: 4. CDR3 sequence reads: CASSRGLAVYNEQFF. The CDR3 DNA reads as TGTGCCAGCAGCCGTGGACTAGCGGTCTACAATGAGCAGTTCTTC.

V usage is TRBV3-1 (or the pseudogene TRBV3-2) and J usage is TRBJ1-5; 7 nucleotides match TRBD1. The ends lost 4 bases at V and 3 bases at J; junction bases unmatched: 21. Germline V gene lookup returns CDR1 LGHDT and CDR2 YNNKEL (reference sequence). The CDR3 totals 20 residues. CDR3 amino acids: CASSLPRRGLCGGVNQPQHF. For the CDR3, the DNA is TGTGCCAGCAGCCTTCCCAGAAGGGGGCTTTGTGGCGGGGTCAATCAGCCCCAGCATTTT.

This chain connects TRBV2 to TRBJ1-4; perhaps TRBD1 as D (6 bases). V lost 3 bases and J lost 5, with 13 bases in between. The length of the CDR3 is 15 residues. Germline V gives CDR1 SNHLY, CDR2 FYNNEI. The CDR3: CASSDRGQENEKLFF. CDR3 DNA sequence: TGTGCCAGCAGTGACAGGGGACAAGAGAATGAAAAACTGTTTTTT.

This rearrangement joins TRBV2 to TRBJ2-5; TRBD2 matches at 14 bases. The germline gives CDR1 SNHLY, CDR2 FYNNEI. This CDR3 comprises 15 residues. The junction had 3 bases not matched to a gene; V was cut back by 5 bases and J by 4 bases. The CDR3 nucleotides are TGTGCCAGCAGTCTGGGACTAGCGGGAGTAGAGACCCAGTACTTC. Residues: CASSLGLAGVETQYF.

This clone was recorded a few times. V and J are TRBV6-2 or TRBV6-3 and TRBJ2-3; perhaps D is TRBD1 or TRBD2 (5 bases each). CDR1 MNHEY and CDR2 SVGEGT come from the germline V gene. Trimming removed 6 bases from V and 7 bases from J, with 11 bases in between. The CDR3 sequence is 12 residues long. CDR3 amino acids: CASSQGVHTQYF. The CDR3, as DNA: TGTGCCAGCAGCCAGGGAGTTCATACGCAGTATTTT.

This chain uses TRBV9 with TRBJ2-3; 8 nucleotides agree with TRBD1. Germline CDR1 and CDR2: SGDLS and YYNGEE. V trimming: 3 bases; J trimming: 3 bases; junction bases outside the gene matches: 12. The CDR3 is 17 residues long. DNA of the CDR3: TGTGCCAGCAGCGCCGCAGCAGGGGGCAGGTTGACAGATACGCAGTATTTT. This codes for CASSAAAGGRLTDTQYF.

This rearrangement joins TRBV27 to TRBJ1-2; no clear D. This CDR3 contains 13 residues. Germline-derived CDR1 and CDR2 are MNHEY and SMNVEV (reference sequence). V lost 3 bases to trimming and J lost 4 bases, with 9 bases between them. The chain's CDR3 is CASSFQASYGYTF. The DNA of the CDR3 is TGTGCCAGCAGTTTCCAGGCGAGCTATGGCTACACCTTC.

About this clone: This CDR3 is also generated by other DNA sequences in the sample. CDR3 protein: CASSLGLAGGTDTQYF. Here the CDR3 DNA reads TGCGCCAGCAGCTTGGGACTAGCGGGAGGCACAGATACGCAGTATTTT. The V call is TRBV5-1, the J call TRBJ2-3, with 12 bases identical to TRBD2. Germline V CDR1 and CDR2: SGHRS, YFSETQ. The length of the CDR3 is 16 residues. Trimming took 0 bases from V and 1 from J; bases not matched to a gene: 0. The variable domain in full, completed from reference TRBV5-1 and TRBJ2-3, reads KAGVTQTPRYLIKTRGQQVTLSCSPISGHRSVSWYQQTPGQGLQFLFEYFSETQRNKGNFPGRFSGRQFSNSRSEMNVSTLELGDSALYLCASSLGLAGGTDTQYFGPGTRLTVL.

The rearrangement joins TRBV19 to TRBJ2-6; 9 nucleotides align to TRBD1. CDR1 is LNHDA and CDR2 is SQIVND in the germline V gene (reference sequence). The CDR3 extends over 17 amino acids. Trimming cost V 1 base and J 1 base; bases outside gene matches: 2. The CDR3: CASSIGQGVSGANVLTF. CDR3 DNA: TGTGCCAGTAGTATAGGACAGGGGGTGTCTGGGGCCAACGTCCTGACTTTC.

This clone was seen just once. The J gene is TRBJ2-3, the V gene TRBV5-4, with 10 bases identical to TRBD1. This CDR3 spans 18 amino acids. The V gene end was trimmed by 1 base and the J gene end by 2 bases; junction bases not matched to a gene: 10. CDR1 and CDR2 (germline): SGHNT, YYREEE (reference sequence). The CDR3 protein is CASSLRPPGQGNTDTQYF. In DNA, the CDR3 is TGTGCCAGCAGCTTGCGGCCTCCGGGACAGGGGAACACAGATACGCAGTATTTT.

This clone was counted a few times. In nucleotides, the CDR3 is TGTGCCAGCAGCCAAGGGCAGGGTGCGGGGTCACCCCTCCACTTT. Its protein is CASSQGQGAGSPLHF. V is TRBV14 and J is TRBJ1-6, with D possibly TRBD1 on 5 matching bases. CDR1 SGHDN and CDR2 FVKESK come from the germline V gene. The V gene lost 1 base and the J gene lost 10 bases, with 14 bases spanning the gap. This CDR3 contains 15 residues.

This rearrangement joins TRBV5-1 to TRBJ2-3; 13 bases align to TRBD2. Germline CDR1 reads SGHRS; CDR2 reads YFSETQ. The length of the CDR3 is 19 residues. With V trimmed by 3 bases and J by 6 bases, 16 bases remained unmatched. CDR3 sequence reads: CASSSPIRTSGGVFDTQYF. The CDR3 DNA follows: TGCGCCAGCAGCTCCCCGATTCGGACTAGCGGGGGTGTTTTTGATACGCAGTATTTT. The variable domain in full, completed from reference TRBV5-1 and TRBJ2-3, reads KAGVTQTPRYLIKTRGQQVTLSCSPISGHRSVSWYQQTPGQGLQFLFEYFSETQRNKGNFPGRFSGRQFSNSRSEMNVSTLELGDSALYLCASSSPIRTSGGVFDTQYFGPGTRLTVL.

The J gene is TRBJ2-3, the V gene TRBV19; D not resolved. Germline V gene sequence: CDR1 LNHDA, CDR2 SQIVND (reference sequence). The CDR3 spans 12 residues. V gave up 1 base and J gave up 10 bases, with 9 bases separating them. The CDR3 region has the DNA TGTGCCAGTAGTATAGCGGAGTCTCCGCAGTATTTT. Its protein product is CASSIAESPQYF.

The chain couples TRBV6-5 to TRBJ1-6, with D tentatively TRBD1 (5 bases). The germline CDR1 and CDR2 sequences are MNHEY and SVGAGI. The CDR3 has 15 residues. Trimming left V 6 bases short and J 7 bases short, with 16 bases between. CDR3 residues: CASSLGYGGNSPLHF. DNA for the CDR3: TGTGCCAGCAGCCTCGGGTATGGGGGGAATTCACCCCTCCACTTT.

This clone was detected a few times. The chain carries TRBV25-1 and TRBJ2-1; TRBD2 matches 8 bases. Unmatched junction bases numbered 4, after V lost 0 bases and J lost 0 bases. The CDR3 consists of 17 residues. Looked up from germline, CDR1 is MGHDK and CDR2 is SYGVNS. The CDR3 nucleotides are TGTGCCAGCAGTGAATACCGGAGCGGGAGCTCCTACAATGAGCAGTTCTTC. Its translation is CASSEYRSGSSYNEQFF. Based on the CDR3 plus reference TRBV25-1 and TRBJ2-1, the full variable domain is EADIYQTPRYLVIGTGKKITLECSQTMGHDKMYWYQQDPGMELHLIHYSYGVNSTEKGDLSSESTVSRIRTEHFPLTLESARPSHTSQYLCASSEYRSGSSYNEQFFGPGTRLTVL.